A single TCR beta chain is shown here with its context. The sample is drawn from a study of blood T cell repertoires in COVID-19. Looking at the study overall: The United States, Italy and Spain provided the acute and convalescent COVID-19 samples.

The CDR3 runs 15 residues. The J segment lost 6 bases and the V segment lost 4 bases, leaving 11 bases of the junction unmatched. Germline values: CDR1 SGHRS, CDR2 YFSETQ. Per the study methods: Reference gene primer amplification in the assay estimated nucleated cell counts. Only in-frame clones appear in the TCRdb table, and some are missing; sequencing was by immunoSEQ multiplex PCR. Clone size and the V and J calls come from that table; the DNA yielded D and trimming. The top ten clones hold about 8.1% of a sample with over 150,000 clones, around 81% of them seen once. The sequence was collected from a woman aged 80 or over with COVID-19, enrolled during active disease. The sequenced sample consisted of peripheral blood. V gene TRBV5-1 combines with J gene TRBJ2-3; 7 bases line up with TRBD2. Written as DNA, the CDR3 is TGCGCCAGCAGCGATGGGGACTATGGGGGGGATACGCAGTATTTT. This sequence encodes CASSDGDYGGDTQYF.